A selection of T cell receptor beta chains follows, all from one sample in a study of OX40 agonist ivuxolimab in advanced cancers. Here immunoSEQ multiplex PCR was the method, and the copy in TCRdb shows in-frame clones only, minus some. The repertoire holds 70,000 to 95,000 clones, with about 86% as singletons. Sequenced material: CD4+ or CD8+ T cells sorted from blood, taken in a trial of the OX40 agonist ivuxolimab. The receptors originated from an adult with an advanced solid tumor such as melanoma, head and neck, liver or kidney cancer. Each CDR3 is given with its conserved first and last residue. Each record gives: clone size, D gene, J gene, V gene, CDR3 DNA, CDR3 protein. The D gene is left open where the match is weak. Clone sizes are given selectively: once, few, many, or a class where the clone is expanded.

clone size: NA; D gene: TRBD2; J gene: TRBJ2-5; V gene: TRBV5-1; CDR3 DNA: TGCGCCAGCAGCGTCCAGGGAGGGGATGCGGAGACCCAGTACTTC; CDR3 protein: CASSVQGGDAETQYF
clone size: NA; D gene: NA; J gene: TRBJ2-3; V gene: TRBV28; CDR3 DNA: TGTGCCAGCAGTTTAGGACGGGGTGGGGTAGATACGCAGTATTTT; CDR3 protein: CASSLGRGGVDTQYF
clone size: few; D gene: TRBD2; J gene: TRBJ2-7; V gene: TRBV5-1; CDR3 DNA: TGCGCCAGCAGCCCTAGCGGGGGTCCCTACGAGCAGTACTTC; CDR3 protein: CASSPSGGPYEQYF
clone size: NA; D gene: TRBD1; J gene: TRBJ1-6; V gene: TRBV7-2; CDR3 DNA: TGTGCCAGCAGCCGTTTTAGGGGGAACAGGGGGGTGCTTTCACCCCTCCACTTT; CDR3 protein: CASSRFRGNRGVLSPLHF
clone size: NA; D gene: NA; J gene: TRBJ2-7; V gene: TRBV29-1; CDR3 DNA: TGCAGCGTCCAGACAGTCCCCTACGAGCAGTACTTC; CDR3 protein: CSVQTVPYEQYF
clone size: NA; D gene: NA; J gene: TRBJ2-7; V gene: TRBV7-9; CDR3 DNA: TGTGCCAGCAGCCTAGCCCGGGCAGCTACTTCCTACGAGCAGTACTTC; CDR3 protein: CASSLARAATSYEQYF
clone size: few; D gene: NA; J gene: TRBJ2-7; V gene: TRBV6-1; CDR3 DNA: TGTGCCAGCAGGACTCCTTCGCGCGAGCAGTACTTC; CDR3 protein: CASRTPSREQYF
clone size: NA; D gene: NA; J gene: TRBJ2-3; V gene: TRBV9; CDR3 DNA: TGTGCCAGCAGCGTAGTGGCCTGGGCAGAGGGTAATACGCAGTATTTT; CDR3 protein: CASSVVAWAEGNTQYF
clone size: NA; D gene: NA; J gene: TRBJ1-2; V gene: TRBV19; CDR3 DNA: TGTGCCAGTAGTCTCGAGTGGGGCTATGGCTACACCTTC; CDR3 protein: CASSLEWGYGYTF
clone size: NA; D gene: NA; J gene: TRBJ2-7; V gene: TRBV27; CDR3 DNA: TGTGCCAGCAGCCCGGGCGGGCGGGCCTACGAGCAGTACTTC; CDR3 protein: CASSPGGRAYEQYF
clone size: once; D gene: NA; J gene: TRBJ2-3; V gene: TRBV29-1; CDR3 DNA: TGCAGCGTTGTAGTGGGTGGCACAGATACGCAGTATTTT; CDR3 protein: CSVVVGGTDTQYF
clone size: once; D gene: TRBD1; J gene: TRBJ2-7; V gene: TRBV28; CDR3 DNA: TGTGCCAGCAGTTTGGAAGCGAGGGGGCGAACGAGGACCTACGAGCAGTACTTC; CDR3 protein: CASSLEARGRTRTYEQYF
clone size: NA; D gene: NA; J gene: TRBJ2-3; V gene: TRBV5-6; CDR3 DNA: TGTGCCAGCAGTTCAGGGACCTCAGATACGCAGTATTTT; CDR3 protein: CASSSGTSDTQYF
clone size: NA; D gene: NA; J gene: TRBJ1-4; V gene: TRBV5-6; CDR3 DNA: TGTGCCAGCAGCTTGGGAGGGTTTGAAAAACTGTTTTTT; CDR3 protein: CASSLGGFEKLFF
clone size: NA; D gene: NA; J gene: TRBJ2-1; V gene: TRBV4-1; CDR3 DNA: TGCGCCAGCACCTTAATCCCGGGCGGGGATGAGCAGTTCTTC; CDR3 protein: CASTLIPGGDEQFF
clone size: few; D gene: NA; J gene: TRBJ1-1; V gene: TRBV11-2; CDR3 DNA: TGTGCCAGCAGCTTAGATGGGGGCGGGGACACTGAAGCTTTCTTT; CDR3 protein: CASSLDGGGDTEAFF
clone size: NA; D gene: TRBD1; J gene: TRBJ1-2; V gene: TRBV2; CDR3 DNA: TGTGCCAGCAGTCGCCTCCGGGACAGGAAAACCTATGGCTACACCTTC; CDR3 protein: CASSRLRDRKTYGYTF
clone size: NA; D gene: NA; J gene: TRBJ2-7; V gene: TRBV27; CDR3 DNA: TGTGCCAGCAGTTTATCGTTAGCCGGCGCGACCTACGAGCAGTACTTC; CDR3 protein: CASSLSLAGATYEQYF
clone size: NA; D gene: TRBD1; J gene: TRBJ1-4; V gene: TRBV7-2; CDR3 DNA: TGTGCCAGCAGCGCACAGGGGGGGGGCTTAGATCAAAAACTGTTTTTT; CDR3 protein: CASSAQGGGLDQKLFF
clone size: NA; D gene: NA; J gene: TRBJ1-6; V gene: TRBV6-6; CDR3 DNA: TGTGCCAGCAGTTACTCGAAACCAGAAAATAATTCACCCCTCCACTTT; CDR3 protein: CASSYSKPENNSPLHF
clone size: NA; D gene: NA; J gene: TRBJ2-3; V gene: TRBV7-6; CDR3 DNA: TGTGCCAGCAGCCTGATAGCTAGCCGGCCGTATCTTACGGGGCTCACAGATACGCAGTATTTT; CDR3 protein: CASSLIASRPYLTGLTDTQYF
clone size: NA; D gene: NA; J gene: TRBJ1-2; V gene: TRBV7-3; CDR3 DNA: TGTGCCAGCAGCTTAACCCACAGGGATGGCTACACCTTC; CDR3 protein: CASSLTHRDGYTF
clone size: NA; D gene: TRBD2; J gene: TRBJ2-3; V gene: TRBV5-1; CDR3 DNA: TGCGCCAGCAGCTTGGGTAGCGGGGTGGGCACAGATACGCAGTATTTT; CDR3 protein: CASSLGSGVGTDTQYF
clone size: NA; D gene: NA; J gene: TRBJ2-6; V gene: TRBV19; CDR3 DNA: TGTGCCAGTAGTCCCCCACAGGGAAGTCGGACCAACGTCCTGACTTTC; CDR3 protein: CASSPPQGSRTNVLTF
clone size: once; D gene: TRBD1; J gene: TRBJ2-5; V gene: TRBV7-7; CDR3 DNA: TGTGCCAGCAGCGAAGGGACAGCTAAAGAGACCCAGTACTTC; CDR3 protein: CASSEGTAKETQYF
clone size: NA; D gene: NA; J gene: TRBJ1-5; V gene: TRBV7-2; CDR3 DNA: TGTGCCAGCAGCTTAGACTGGGGGATTCAGCCCCAGCATTTT; CDR3 protein: CASSLDWGIQPQHF
clone size: NA; D gene: NA; J gene: TRBJ1-1; V gene: TRBV5-4; CDR3 DNA: TGTGCCAGCAGCCCTCTGCCCACAGGGATTGATGCTTTCTTT; CDR3 protein: CASSPLPTGIDAFF
clone size: NA; D gene: TRBD1; J gene: TRBJ2-3; V gene: TRBV2; CDR3 DNA: TGTGCCAGCAGGGAAGGGACAGGGGGCACAGATACGCAGTATTTT; CDR3 protein: CASREGTGGTDTQYF
clone size: few; D gene: NA; J gene: TRBJ1-6; V gene: TRBV27; CDR3 DNA: TGTGCCAGCAGTGGGGGACTGGGGTATAATTCACCCCTCCACTTT; CDR3 protein: CASSGGLGYNSPLHF
clone size: NA; D gene: NA; J gene: TRBJ1-1; V gene: TRBV5-1; CDR3 DNA: TGCGCCAGCAGCTCGGGGACCGCGGGCACTGAAGCTTTCTTT; CDR3 protein: CASSSGTAGTEAFF
clone size: few; D gene: TRBD2; J gene: TRBJ2-5; V gene: TRBV29-1; CDR3 DNA: TGCAGCGTTGAAGAGGGAGGGAGGATTGAGACCCAGTACTTC; CDR3 protein: CSVEEGGRIETQYF
clone size: few; D gene: NA; J gene: TRBJ1-4; V gene: TRBV6-5; CDR3 DNA: TGTGCCAGCAGTATTGACAGACAAGGGGAAAAACTGTTTTTT; CDR3 protein: CASSIDRQGEKLFF
clone size: NA; D gene: NA; J gene: TRBJ2-2; V gene: TRBV30; CDR3 DNA: TGTGCCTCCCACGGAGGTGGAGGGCTGGCGACCGGGGAGCTGTTTTTT; CDR3 protein: CASHGGGGLATGELFF
clone size: NA; D gene: NA; J gene: TRBJ2-2; V gene: TRBV6-5; CDR3 DNA: TGTGCCAGCAGCCTTTCTGAGGCAGGCACCGGGGAGCTGTTTTTT; CDR3 protein: CASSLSEAGTGELFF
clone size: NA; D gene: TRBD1; J gene: TRBJ1-2; V gene: TRBV30; CDR3 DNA: TGTGCCTGGACGGGACTGGGACAGTTTTATGGCTACACCTTC; CDR3 protein: CAWTGLGQFYGYTF
clone size: NA; D gene: NA; J gene: TRBJ2-1; V gene: TRBV5-1; CDR3 DNA: TGCGCCAGCAGCTTGGGGGGCCGCGAACAGAATGAGCAGTTCTTC; CDR3 protein: CASSLGGREQNEQFF
clone size: NA; D gene: TRBD2; J gene: TRBJ2-1; V gene: TRBV7-2; CDR3 DNA: TGTGCCAGCAGATTTACTAGCGGGGGAAAGTACAATGAGCAGTTCTTC; CDR3 protein: CASRFTSGGKYNEQFF
clone size: NA; D gene: NA; J gene: TRBJ1-5; V gene: TRBV27; CDR3 DNA: TGTGCCAGCAACCCTACCCCTCGGGGGGCGACTAGGCTAGGCAATCAGCCCCAGCATTTT; CDR3 protein: CASNPTPRGATRLGNQPQHF
clone size: NA; D gene: NA; J gene: TRBJ1-1; V gene: TRBV28; CDR3 DNA: TGTGCCAGCAGTTTATATTCCGCTGAAGCTTTCTTT; CDR3 protein: CASSLYSAEAFF
clone size: NA; D gene: NA; J gene: TRBJ1-6; V gene: TRBV27; CDR3 DNA: TGTGCCAGCAGTTTTGTGTACAATTCACCCCTCCACTTT; CDR3 protein: CASSFVYNSPLHF
clone size: NA; D gene: TRBD1; J gene: TRBJ2-3; V gene: TRBV5-5; CDR3 DNA: TGTGCCAGCAGCTTGGCCTTTAGGGGACAGGGCACAGATACGCAGTATTTT; CDR3 protein: CASSLAFRGQGTDTQYF
clone size: once; D gene: NA; J gene: TRBJ1-3; V gene: TRBV6-5; CDR3 DNA: TGTGCCAGCAGTTACGGCCAGCTCTCTGGAAACACCATATATTTT; CDR3 protein: CASSYGQLSGNTIYF
clone size: NA; D gene: NA; J gene: TRBJ2-5; V gene: TRBV2; CDR3 DNA: TGTGCCAGCAGTGAAAGACTAGGTGGGACCCAGTACTTC; CDR3 protein: CASSERLGGTQYF
clone size: NA; D gene: NA; J gene: TRBJ1-2; V gene: TRBV5-1; CDR3 DNA: TGCGCCAGCAGCCCGACGGGGGGCGCGGAATATGGCTACACCTTC; CDR3 protein: CASSPTGGAEYGYTF
clone size: NA; D gene: NA; J gene: TRBJ2-5; V gene: TRBV29-1; CDR3 DNA: TGCAGCGTTGACCGGCTATTCGGGGAGACCCAGTACTTC; CDR3 protein: CSVDRLFGETQYF
clone size: NA; D gene: TRBD1; J gene: TRBJ2-4; V gene: TRBV28; CDR3 DNA: TGTGCCAGCAGTTCCGGACAGGGGAAAAACATTCAGTACTTC; CDR3 protein: CASSSGQGKNIQYF
clone size: NA; D gene: NA; J gene: TRBJ2-7; V gene: TRBV7-9; CDR3 DNA: TGTGCCAGCAGCTTAGCGGGGGACTCCTACGAGCAGTACTTC; CDR3 protein: CASSLAGDSYEQYF